These 32 T cell receptor beta chains originate from one sample sequenced in a study of cytomegalovirus exposure and HLA in healthy donors. Primers included in the PCR were 60 Vbeta and 13 Jbeta primers. Measured with immunoSEQ multiplex PCR; TCRdb has only the in-frame clones, and not every one. The repertoire table contains around 200,000 clones. The sequenced material came from PBMCs. These receptors came from a woman in her twenties or thirties in good health and CMV-seropositive.

The gene calls are TRBV7-2 and TRBJ2-5; D uncertain. Trimming took off 1 base at V and 10 bases at J, with 7 bases between the two ends. Per germline, CDR1 SGHTA and CDR2 FQGNSA. The CDR3 has 11 amino acids. CDR3 coding DNA: TGTGCCAGCAGCTTAGGTTCGGGCCAGTACTTC. Amino acids: CASSLGSGQYF.

The chain is built from TRBV6-6 and TRBJ1-5; tentatively, D is TRBD1 (5 bases). V lost 0 bases to trimming and J lost 0 bases, with 6 bases between them. The CDR3 covers 15 residues. The germline gives CDR1 MNHNY, CDR2 SVGAGI (reference sequence). The chain's CDR3 is CASSYSTVSNQPQHF. In DNA, the CDR3 is TGTGCCAGCAGTTACTCGACAGTTAGCAATCAGCCCCAGCATTTT.

The rearrangement uses TRBV6-5 and TRBJ1-2, with D tentatively TRBD1 (5 bases). The germline CDR1 and CDR2 sequences are MNHEY and SVGAGI. The CDR3 loop spans 15 amino acids. The germline V and J ends were trimmed by 0 bases and 1 base, with 9 bases remaining between them. CDR3 region: CASSYSLTVNYGYTF. The DNA for the CDR3 is TGTGCCAGCAGTTACTCGCTGACAGTTAACTATGGCTACACCTTC.

The chain uses TRBV14 and TRBJ1-2; TRBD1 agrees at 7 bases. CDR1 and CDR2 (germline): SGHDN, FVKESK. Trimming cost V 6 bases and J 2 bases; bases outside gene matches: 3. The CDR3 loop spans 13 amino acids. The CDR3 bases are TGTGCCAGCAGACAGACAGGGAACTATGGCTACACCTTC. It is translated as CASRQTGNYGYTF.

The CDR3 nucleotides are TGTGCCAGCAGCCTAGGGACAGCTCAACGTCAGCCCCAGCATTTT. Translating it yields CASSLGTAQRQPQHF. The chain has TRBV7-8 and TRBJ1-5; 7 bases are a match to TRBD1. CDR3 length equals 15 residues. Trimming took 5 bases from V and 6 from J; bases not matched to a gene: 10. Germline assignment: CDR1 SGHVS and CDR2 FQNEAQ. The full variable domain, with the rest looked up from reference TRBV7-8 and TRBJ1-5, is GAGVSQSPRYKVAKRGQDVALRCDPISGHVSLFWYQQALGQGPEFLTYFQNEAQLDKSGLPSDRFFAERPEGSVSTLKIQRTQQEDSAVYLCASSLGTAQRQPQHFGDGTRLSIL.

The chain couples TRBV18 to TRBJ2-2, with a tentative D call TRBD2 (6 bases). CDR3 length: 14 amino acids. Trimming stripped 6 bases from V and 4 bases from J, with 12 bases between. Germline values: CDR1 KGHSH, CDR2 LQKENI. DNA for the CDR3: TGTGCCAGCTCCCTGGGACTTGGCACCGGGGAGCTGTTTTTT. It is translated as CASSLGLGTGELFF.

The V gene is TRBV9, the J gene TRBJ2-5; 7 bases are a match to TRBD2. CDR3 length: 13 amino acids. Germline CDR1 SGDLS, CDR2 YYNGEE. After removal of 3 bases from V and 3 bases from J, the junction contained 2 bases not matched to a gene. The CDR3, as DNA: TGTGCCAGCAGCGAGCGGGAAAAAGAGACCCAGTACTTC. This gives the protein CASSEREKETQYF.

The CDR3 loop is CAWNLDRGIYGYTF. The CDR3 nucleotides are TGTGCCTGGAATTTGGACAGGGGGATCTATGGCTACACCTTC. The V call is TRBV30, the J call TRBJ1-2; 10 bases line up with TRBD1. The CDR3 loop spans 14 amino acids. Looked up from germline, CDR1 is GTSNPN and CDR2 is SVGIG (reference sequence). The trim removed 4 bases at V and 4 bases at J, leaving 6 bases unmatched. Based on the CDR3 plus reference TRBV30 and TRBJ1-2, the full variable domain is SQTIHQWPATLVQPVGSPLSLECTVEGTSNPNLYWYRQAAGRGLQLLFYSVGIGQISSEVPQNLSASRPQDRQFILSSKKLLLSDSGFYLCAWNLDRGIYGYTFGSGTRLTVV.

The chain joins TRBV19 to TRBJ2-7; 7 nucleotides agree with TRBD1. CDR1 is LNHDA and CDR2 is SQIVND in the germline V gene (reference sequence). V lost 3 bases, J lost 1 base, and 3 bases stayed unmatched. CDR3 length: 14 amino acids. CDR3 region: CASSILDRSYEQYF. CDR3 nucleotides: TGTGCCAGTAGTATTCTGGACAGGTCCTACGAGCAGTACTTC. The whole variable domain, filled in from reference TRBV19 and TRBJ2-7, reads DGGITQSPKYLFRKEGQNVTLSCEQNLNHDAMYWYRQDPGQGLRLIYYSQIVNDFQKGDIAEGYSVSREKKESFPLTVTSAQKNPTAFYLCASSILDRSYEQYFGPGTRLTVT.

The V and J genes are TRBV5-1 and TRBJ2-7; D is unclear. The CDR3 has 15 residues. The germline V gene has CDR1 SGHRS and CDR2 YFSETQ. Trimming stripped 4 bases from V and 2 bases from J, with 16 bases between. CDR3 DNA sequence: TGCGCCAGCAGCAGCAACAGCAAATTAACCTACGAGCAGTACTTC. Amino acids: CASSSNSKLTYEQYF.

The J gene is TRBJ2-1, the V gene TRBV11-3; 8 bases match TRBD1. V lost 3 bases and J lost 8; bases outside the gene matches: 9. This CDR3 region has 15 residues. Germline V CDR1 and CDR2: SGHNT, YENEEA. The CDR3 DNA is TGTGCCAGCAGCTTGGGACAGGTTAAAAACGATGAGCAGTTCTTC. Protein: CASSLGQVKNDEQFF. Together with reference TRBV11-3 and TRBJ2-1, the CDR3 gives the full variable domain: EAGVVQSPRYKIIEKKQPVAFWCNPISGHNTLYWYLQNLGQGPELLIRYENEEAVDDSQLPKDRFSAERLKGVDSTLKIQPAELGDSAVYLCASSLGQVKNDEQFFGPGTRLTVL.

The chain recombines TRBV27 with TRBJ2-7; 9 positions agree with TRBD2. Trimming took 2 bases from V and 2 from J; bases not matched to a gene: 7. The CDR3 contains 16 residues. CDR1 MNHEY and CDR2 SMNVEV come from the germline V gene (reference sequence). CDR3 region: CASSLSRLAVTYEQYF. CDR3 nucleotides: TGTGCCAGCAGTTTAAGTAGACTAGCGGTTACCTACGAGCAGTACTTC.

The chain joins TRBV5-1 to TRBJ1-2; 8 positions agree with TRBD1. The length of the CDR3 is 13 residues. The junction had 4 bases not matched to a gene; V was cut back by 6 bases and J by 3 bases. CDR1 is SGHRS, CDR2 YFSETQ, per germline. CDR3 region: CASKTGADYGYTF. CDR3 nucleotide sequence: TGCGCCAGCAAGACAGGGGCTGACTATGGCTACACCTTC.

The gene calls are TRBV28 and TRBJ2-1, with 7 bases matching TRBD1. Germline-derived CDR1 and CDR2 are MDHEN and SYDVKM. V gave up 7 bases and J gave up 4 bases; unmatched junction bases: 7. The CDR3 consists of 14 residues. CDR3 sequence: CASTAGGAYNEQFF. CDR3 coding DNA: TGTGCCAGCACCGCAGGGGGAGCTTACAATGAGCAGTTCTTC.

The gene calls are TRBV5-8 and TRBJ1-2; TRBD1 might be the D (5 bases). CDR1 is SGHTS and CDR2 is YDEGEE in the germline V gene. CDR3 length equals 14 residues. V lost 1 base to trimming and J lost 4 bases, with 11 bases between them. The chain's CDR3 is CASSLISRVYGYTF. The CDR3 DNA reads TGTGCCAGCAGCTTGATCAGCAGGGTCTATGGCTACACCTTC.

CDR3 amino acids: CASSLGFSDSQPTNEKLFF. As DNA, the CDR3 is TGCGCCAGCAGCTTGGGTTTTTCGGACAGCCAACCAACTAATGAAAAACTGTTTTTT. V gene TRBV5-1 combines with J gene TRBJ1-4; tentatively, D is TRBD1 (6 bases). This CDR3 is 19 amino acids long. Looked up from germline, CDR1 is SGHRS and CDR2 is YFSETQ. V was clipped by 0 bases and J by 0 bases, with 18 bases between them. The full variable domain, its missing parts supplied by reference TRBV5-1 and TRBJ1-4, is KAGVTQTPRYLIKTRGQQVTLSCSPISGHRSVSWYQQTPGQGLQFLFEYFSETQRNKGNFPGRFSGRQFSNSRSEMNVSTLELGDSALYLCASSLGFSDSQPTNEKLFFGSGTQLSVL.

The gene calls are TRBV14 and TRBJ2-5, with 9 bases lining up with TRBD1. The CDR3 extends over 17 amino acids. The V gene's germline CDR1 is SGHDN and CDR2 FVKESK. J lost 13 bases, V lost 2 bases, and 20 bases had no gene match. CDR3 DNA: TGTGCCAGCAGCCAATACTCGAAGGGACAGGGTAGTAGAGTCCTGTACTTC. This codes for CASSQYSKGQGSRVLYF.

This chain joins TRBV7-6 and TRBJ2-7; a weak D match, TRBD2 (6 bases). The germline V and J ends were trimmed by 5 bases and 0 bases, with 17 bases remaining between them. The germline V gene encodes CDR1 SGHVS and CDR2 FNYEAQ. The CDR3 is 16 residues long. CDR3 coding DNA: TGTGCCAGCAGCCCAGAGGTAGCGGTGAGCTCCTACGAGCAGTACTTC. It encodes CASSPEVAVSSYEQYF.

This sequence joins TRBV28 and TRBJ1-4; D might be TRBD1 (5 bases). CDR3 length: 15 amino acids. Per the germline V gene, CDR1 is MDHEN and CDR2 is SYDVKM. V lost 3 bases and J 4 bases, leaving 12 bases between the germline ends. Here the CDR3 reads CASSLIGAGNEKLFF. CDR3 DNA sequence: TGTGCCAGCAGTTTGATAGGGGCTGGTAATGAAAAACTGTTTTTT.

This chain links TRBV28 with TRBJ2-5; 7 bases map to TRBD1. Germline lookup yields CDR1 MDHEN and CDR2 SYDVKM. The CDR3 extends over 14 amino acids. Trimming cost V 7 bases and J 6 bases; bases outside gene matches: 11. The CDR3 is CASNLGTAKQTQYF. Written as DNA, the CDR3 is TGTGCCAGCAACCTCGGGACAGCAAAACAGACCCAGTACTTC.

V usage is TRBV19 and J usage is TRBJ2-3, with a tentative D call TRBD1 (6 bases). Trimming took off 2 bases at V and 5 bases at J, with 17 bases between the two ends. Germline V gene sequence: CDR1 LNHDA, CDR2 SQIVND (reference sequence). This CDR3 is built from 16 residues. The CDR3 reads CASSIQGRGLVDTQYF. In nucleotides, the CDR3 is TGTGCCAGTAGTATACAGGGGAGAGGACTGGTAGATACGCAGTATTTT.

J is TRBJ2-7 and V is TRBV6-5, with TRBD1 identical over 9 bases. CDR1 MNHEY and CDR2 SVGAGI come from the germline V gene. The CDR3 runs to 15 residues. V shed 0 bases, J shed 3 bases, and the junction held 3 bases outside the gene matches. This CDR3 reads CASSYSSGQGYEQYF. CDR3 DNA: TGTGCCAGCAGTTACTCTTCGGGACAGGGCTACGAGCAGTACTTC.

The CDR3, as DNA: TGTGCCAGCAGTCGGGGACTGTACAATGAGCAGTTCTTC. This encodes CASSRGLYNEQFF. V usage is TRBV6-5 and J usage is TRBJ2-1, with D tentatively TRBD2 (6 bases). V was pared by 5 bases and J by 4 bases, with 9 bases between. The CDR3 is made up of 13 amino acids. Germline values: CDR1 MNHEY, CDR2 SVGAGI.

The rearrangement links TRBV5-5 to TRBJ2-5; 8 bases fit TRBD2. This CDR3 region has 16 residues. Germline V gives CDR1 SGHKS, CDR2 YYEKEE (reference sequence). Trimming cost V 0 bases and J 5 bases; bases outside gene matches: 9. Here the CDR3 reads CASSLEGIAGLETQYF. CDR3 bases: TGTGCCAGCAGCTTGGAAGGGATAGCGGGACTGGAGACCCAGTACTTC.

CDR3 loop: CASSSPNDRGDTEAFF. The CDR3 region has the DNA TGTGCCAGCAGTTCCCCGAACGACAGGGGGGACACTGAAGCTTTCTTT. This chain links TRBV6-6 with TRBJ1-1, with TRBD1 matching over 9 bases. CDR1 and CDR2 from the germline V gene are MNHNY and SVGAGI (reference sequence). This CDR3 spans 16 amino acids. V gave up 4 bases and J gave up 3 bases; unmatched junction bases: 9.

This chain uses TRBV19 with TRBJ1-1; D is ambiguous. Germline V gene lookup returns CDR1 LNHDA and CDR2 SQIVND (reference sequence). Trimming pared 1 base from V and 6 bases from J, leaving 9 bases between. The CDR3 sequence is 13 residues long. The CDR3 coding sequence is TGTGCCAGTAGTATAGTAGCCAGAGCTGAAGCTTTCTTT. Protein sequence: CASSIVARAEAFF.

The V call is TRBV10-3, the J call TRBJ1-1, with D perhaps matching TRBD1 (6 bases). V was clipped by 3 bases and J by 3 bases, with 8 bases between them. The CDR3 spans 13 residues. Germline V gene data show CDR1 as ENHRY and CDR2 as SYGVKD. The CDR3 sequence is CAISDRGDTEAFF. The CDR3 nucleotides are TGTGCCATCAGTGACAGGGGTGACACTGAAGCTTTCTTT.

The CDR3 DNA reads as TGCGCCAGCAGCCGCTCCCCCGGGGGTGGACCCTACGAGCAGTACTTC. Translated: CASSRSPGGGPYEQYF. V is TRBV4-1 and J is TRBJ2-5, with a tentative D call TRBD2 (6 bases). The J call may not be correct, given that the DNA end is closer to TRBJ2-7. Germline CDR1 is MGHRA and CDR2 is YSYEKL. CDR3 length equals 16 residues.

Note on this clone: Additional DNA sequences in this sample encode the identical CDR3. The chain links TRBV2 to TRBJ1-6; 9 bases agree with TRBD1. V trimming: 2 bases; J trimming: 9 bases; junction bases outside the gene matches: 5. This CDR3 contains 15 residues. Germline V gives CDR1 SNHLY, CDR2 FYNNEI. The CDR3 here is CASSERGTGFSPLHF. The CDR3 region has the DNA TGTGCCAGCAGTGAACGAGGGACAGGGTTTTCACCCCTCCACTTT.

The CDR3 nucleotides read TGTGCCAGCACCCGCGGGGGGGCGGAAGAGACCCAGTACTTC. Translated, it gives CASTRGGAEETQYF. The chain carries TRBV13 and TRBJ2-5; 9 bases agree with TRBD2. The CDR3 totals 14 residues. Germline CDR1 reads PRHDT; CDR2 reads FYEKMQ (reference sequence). Germline trimming cut 7 bases from V and 3 bases from J; bases unmatched to any gene: 6.

The J gene is TRBJ1-1, the V gene TRBV6-5; 7 bases map to TRBD1. The CDR3 has 15 residues. V trimming: 7 bases; J trimming: 4 bases; junction bases outside the gene matches: 12. CDR1 is MNHEY and CDR2 is SVGAGI in the germline V gene. CDR3 residues: CASMRARGKITEAFF. The DNA for the CDR3 is TGTGCCAGCATGAGGGCCAGGGGGAAAATCACTGAAGCTTTCTTT.

The chain has TRBV27 and TRBJ2-3, with 7 positions matching TRBD1. The CDR3 spans 14 residues. Germline V gene lookup returns CDR1 MNHEY and CDR2 SMNVEV (reference sequence). After removal of 4 bases from V and 3 bases from J, the junction contained 4 bases not matched to a gene. CDR3 sequence: CASSSDRATDTQYF. CDR3 bases: TGTGCCAGCAGTTCTGACAGGGCGACAGATACGCAGTATTTT.